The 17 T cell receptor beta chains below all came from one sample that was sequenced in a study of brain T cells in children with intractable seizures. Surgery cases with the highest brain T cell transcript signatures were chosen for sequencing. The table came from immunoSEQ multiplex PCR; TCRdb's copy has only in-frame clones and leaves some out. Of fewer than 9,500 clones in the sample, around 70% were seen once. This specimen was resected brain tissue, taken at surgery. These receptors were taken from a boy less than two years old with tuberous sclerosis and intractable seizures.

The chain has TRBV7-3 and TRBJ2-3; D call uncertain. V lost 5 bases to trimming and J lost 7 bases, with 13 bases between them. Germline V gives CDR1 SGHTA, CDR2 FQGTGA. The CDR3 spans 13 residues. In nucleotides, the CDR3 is TGTGCCAGCAGCCCCTATTTGACGAATACGCAGTATTTT. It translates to CASSPYLTNTQYF.

The chain's CDR3 is CASSVTGRGNTIYF. The CDR3, as DNA: TGTGCCAGCAGTGTTACAGGGAGAGGAAACACCATATATTTT. The chain combines TRBV25-1 with TRBJ1-3, with D perhaps TRBD1 (6 bases). This CDR3 has 14 amino acids. V lost 4 bases to trimming and J lost 4 bases, with 11 bases between them. From germline, CDR1 is MGHDK and CDR2 SYGVNS.

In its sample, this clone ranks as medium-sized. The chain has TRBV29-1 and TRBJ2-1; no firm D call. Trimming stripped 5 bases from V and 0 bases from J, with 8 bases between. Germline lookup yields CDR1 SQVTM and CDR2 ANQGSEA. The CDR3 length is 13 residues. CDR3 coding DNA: TGCAGCGTTTACTGGAGCTCCTACAATGAGCAGTTCTTC. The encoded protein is CSVYWSSYNEQFF.

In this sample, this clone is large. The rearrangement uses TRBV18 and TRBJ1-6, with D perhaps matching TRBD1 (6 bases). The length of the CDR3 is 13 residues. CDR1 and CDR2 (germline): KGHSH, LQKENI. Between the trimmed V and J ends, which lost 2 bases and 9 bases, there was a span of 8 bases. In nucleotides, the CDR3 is TGTGCCAGCTCACCAGCAGGGGTTTCACCCCTCCACTTT. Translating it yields CASSPAGVSPLHF.

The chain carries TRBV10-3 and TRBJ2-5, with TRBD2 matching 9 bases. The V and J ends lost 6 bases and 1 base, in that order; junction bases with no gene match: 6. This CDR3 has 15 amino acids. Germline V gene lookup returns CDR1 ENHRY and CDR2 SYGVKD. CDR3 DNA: TGTGCCATCAGCTTAGCGGGGGTGCCCCAAGAGACCCAGTACTTC. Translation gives CAISLAGVPQETQYF.

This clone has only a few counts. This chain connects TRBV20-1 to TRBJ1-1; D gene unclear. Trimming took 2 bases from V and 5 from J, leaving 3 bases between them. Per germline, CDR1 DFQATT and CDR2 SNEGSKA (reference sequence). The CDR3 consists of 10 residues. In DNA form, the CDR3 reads TGCAGTGCTAGAAGAACTGAAGCTTTCTTT. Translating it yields CSARRTEAFF.

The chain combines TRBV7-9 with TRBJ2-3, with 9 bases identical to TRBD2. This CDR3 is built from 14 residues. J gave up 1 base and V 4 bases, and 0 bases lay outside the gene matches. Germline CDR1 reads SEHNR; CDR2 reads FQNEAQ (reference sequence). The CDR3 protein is CASSSSGGTDTQYF. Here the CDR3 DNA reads TGTGCCAGCAGCTCTAGCGGGGGCACAGATACGCAGTATTTT.

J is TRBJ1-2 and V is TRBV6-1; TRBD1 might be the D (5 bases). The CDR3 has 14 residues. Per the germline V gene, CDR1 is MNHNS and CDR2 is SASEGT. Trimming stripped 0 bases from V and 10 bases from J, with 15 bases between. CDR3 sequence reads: CASSEARQGSAYTF. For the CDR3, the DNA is TGTGCCAGCAGTGAAGCGAGGCAGGGCTCGGCCTACACCTTC.

Here the CDR3 reads CASSSDRETQYF. The CDR3 region has the DNA TGTGCCAGCAGTTCTGATAGAGAGACCCAGTACTTC. The chain combines TRBV9 with TRBJ2-5; no definite D call. Germline V gene lookup returns CDR1 SGDLS and CDR2 YYNGEE. CDR3 size: 12 residues. V lost 5 bases and J lost 4, with 9 bases in between. The variable domain in full, with the rest retrieved from reference TRBV9 and TRBJ2-5, is DSGVTQTPKHLITATGQRVTLRCSPRSGDLSVYWYQQSLDQGLQFLIQYYNGEERAKGNILERFSAQQFPDLHSELNLSSLELGDSALYFCASSSDRETQYFGPGTRLLVL.

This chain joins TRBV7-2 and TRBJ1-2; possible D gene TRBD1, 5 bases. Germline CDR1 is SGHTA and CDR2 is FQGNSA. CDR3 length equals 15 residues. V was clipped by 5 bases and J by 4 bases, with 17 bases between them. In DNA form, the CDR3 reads TGTGCCAGCAGCGTGACAGACGCGGGAGGCTATGGCTACACCTTC. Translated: CASSVTDAGGYGYTF.

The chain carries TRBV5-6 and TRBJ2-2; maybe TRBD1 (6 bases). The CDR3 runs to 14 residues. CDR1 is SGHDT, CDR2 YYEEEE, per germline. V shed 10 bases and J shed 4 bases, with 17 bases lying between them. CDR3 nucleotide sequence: TGTGCCCGGGACATCATAAGTGGCACCGGGGAGCTGTTTTTT. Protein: CARDIISGTGELFF.

Here the CDR3 DNA reads TGTGCCAGCAGCTTCGGGGCGGTTAACTATGGCTACACCTTC. Residues: CASSFGAVNYGYTF. The V gene is TRBV7-9, the J gene TRBJ1-2; weak D call: TRBD1 (5 bases). This CDR3 spans 14 amino acids. The V end was cut by 3 bases, the J end by 1 base, with 9 bases between. Germline values: CDR1 SEHNR, CDR2 FQNEAQ (reference sequence). The full variable domain, with the rest looked up from reference TRBV7-9 and TRBJ1-2, is DTGVSQNPRHKITKRGQNVTFRCDPISEHNRLYWYRQTLGQGPEFLTYFQNEAQLEKSRLLSDRFSAERPKGSFSTLEIQRTEQGDSAMYLCASSFGAVNYGYTFGSGTRLTVV.

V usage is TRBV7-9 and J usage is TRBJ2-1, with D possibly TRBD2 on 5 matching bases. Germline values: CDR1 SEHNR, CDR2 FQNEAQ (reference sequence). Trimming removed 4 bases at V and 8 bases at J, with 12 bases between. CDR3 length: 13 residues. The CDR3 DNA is TGTGCCAGCAGCTACCCCACGGGGTATGAGCAGTTCTTC. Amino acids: CASSYPTGYEQFF.

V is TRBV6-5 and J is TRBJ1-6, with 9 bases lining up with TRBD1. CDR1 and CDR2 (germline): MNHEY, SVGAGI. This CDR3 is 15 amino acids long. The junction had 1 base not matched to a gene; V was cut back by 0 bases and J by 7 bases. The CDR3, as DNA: TGTGCCAGCAGTTACTCCGGGACAGGGAATTCACCCCTCCACTTT. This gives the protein CASSYSGTGNSPLHF.

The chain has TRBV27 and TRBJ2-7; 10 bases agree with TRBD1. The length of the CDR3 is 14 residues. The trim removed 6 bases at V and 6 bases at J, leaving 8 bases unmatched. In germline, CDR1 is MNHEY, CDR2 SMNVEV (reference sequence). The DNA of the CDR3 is TGTGCCAGCAGGGTCAGGGACAGGGGACCCGAGCAGTACTTC. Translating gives CASRVRDRGPEQYF.

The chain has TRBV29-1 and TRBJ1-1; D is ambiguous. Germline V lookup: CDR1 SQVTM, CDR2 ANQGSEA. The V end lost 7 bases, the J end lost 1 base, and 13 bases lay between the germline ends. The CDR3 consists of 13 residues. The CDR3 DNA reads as TGCAGCGGTTTCCACAGAGGGAACACTGAAGCTTTCTTT. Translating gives CSGFHRGNTEAFF.

The CDR3 nucleotides read TGCGCCAGCAGCAGAAACCGGGACAGGAGAGTCTATGGCTACACCTTC. Amino acids: CASSRNRDRRVYGYTF. The chain links TRBV5-1 to TRBJ1-2; 8 positions match TRBD1. This CDR3 contains 16 residues. J gave up 4 bases and V 4 bases, and 12 bases lay outside the gene matches. Germline CDR1 and CDR2: SGHRS and YFSETQ.